One sample yielded the 2 T cell receptor beta chains listed below, sequenced in a study of blood T cell repertoires in COVID-19. Produced via immunoSEQ multiplex PCR; TCRdb's table is partial and in-frame only. The table lists roughly 300,000 clones, roughly 90% of them singletons. The specimen was peripheral blood. All receptors come from a young man who had recovered from COVID-19.

The chain uses TRBV27 and TRBJ2-3, with 7 nucleotides matching TRBD2. The germline CDR1 and CDR2 sequences are MNHEY and SMNVEV (reference sequence). The CDR3 is 16 amino acids. The V and J ends lost 0 bases and 2 bases, in that order; junction bases with no gene match: 5. In DNA, the CDR3 is TGTGCCAGCAGTTTATCCCTAGCGGAGTTCACAGATACGCAGTATTTT. Encoded protein: CASSLSLAEFTDTQYF.

The chain combines TRBV10-3 with TRBJ1-5; no definite D call. CDR3 length: 12 residues. Looked up from germline, CDR1 is ENHRY and CDR2 is SYGVKD. The V and J ends lost 3 bases and 4 bases respectively, with 4 bases between them. This chain's CDR3 is CAISDENQPQHF. CDR3 in DNA: TGTGCCATCAGTGACGAGAATCAGCCCCAGCATTTT.